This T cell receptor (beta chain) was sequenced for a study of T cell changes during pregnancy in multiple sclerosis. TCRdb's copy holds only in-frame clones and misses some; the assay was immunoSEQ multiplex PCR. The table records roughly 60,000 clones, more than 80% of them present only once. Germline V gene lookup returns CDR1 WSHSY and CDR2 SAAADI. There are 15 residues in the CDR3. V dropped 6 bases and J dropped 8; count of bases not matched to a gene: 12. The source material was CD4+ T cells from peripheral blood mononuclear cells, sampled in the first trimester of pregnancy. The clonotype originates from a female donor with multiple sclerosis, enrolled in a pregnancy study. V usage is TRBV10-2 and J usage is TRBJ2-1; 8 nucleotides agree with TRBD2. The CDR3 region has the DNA TGCGCCAGCAGCATCCAGCGGGGGATTTTGGATGAGCAGTTCTTC. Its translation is CASSIQRGILDEQFF.